These T cell receptor beta chains were read from a single sample in a study of shared clonotypes between healthy human individuals. Generated by immunoSEQ multiplex PCR, the TCRdb table keeps only in-frame clones and is missing some. The repertoire holds fewer than 1.8 million clones, with roughly 98.5% as singletons. The material sequenced was naive CD4+ T cells sorted from blood. Receptor source: a man aged 25-40 years in good health. The conserved cysteine and the conserved F or W are not part of the CDR3 here.

TRBJ1-1 | TRBV29-1 | SVTGGANTEAF
TRBJ2-7 | TRBV5-1 | ASSLDAKGTKPYEQY
TRBJ2-7 | TRBV25-1 | ASKGKGYEQY
TRBJ2-5 | TRBV29-1 | SGWDGQETQY
TRBJ2-3 | TRBV7-9 | ASSYTPGGSYTDTQY
TRBJ1-1 | TRBV5-1 | ASSPRTENTEAF
TRBJ2-2 | TRBV6-5 | ASSYLQRPGELF
TRBJ2-3 | TRBV5-4 | ASSPRDRERTDTQY
TRBJ2-3 | TRBV15 | AIPSGSSTDTQY
TRBJ1-3 | TRBV6-5 | ASLSGNTIY
TRBJ2-1 | TRBV27 | ASSSPGLAGGPLDEQF
TRBJ2-2 | TRBV18 | ASSPANTRELF
TRBJ1-4 | TRBV7-6 | ASSYTDGINEKLF
TRBJ2-2 | TRBV7-8 | ASSLVGGGELF
TRBJ2-5 | TRBV7-2 | ASSLELAGVSLEETQY
TRBJ1-5 | TRBV7-2 | ASSLGRRTSNQPQH
TRBJ1-5 | TRBV28 | ASSLSTGGDQPQH
TRBJ2-1 | TRBV7-2 | ASSIGDIYNEQF
TRBJ2-2 | TRBV18 | ASSLGANTGELF
TRBJ2-7 | TRBV18 | ASSLTSGGTYEQY
TRBJ2-7 | TRBV7-8 | ASSSAKASPTIFYEQY
TRBJ2-5 | TRBV19 | ASSKQDTSGLAGGPGY
TRBJ2-7 | TRBV30 | AWSVLEGRATARAYEQY
TRBJ2-1 | TRBV15 | ATSRPPGLAGANEQF
TRBJ1-5 | TRBV6-5 | ASSRDNQPQH
TRBJ1-5 | TRBV28 | ASSLLGNQPQH
TRBJ2-2 | TRBV18 | ASSPFMNTGELF
TRBJ2-7 | TRBV30 | ACHQGWGYEQY
TRBJ1-1 | TRBV18 | ASLRTGTEEAF
TRBJ2-7 | TRBV18 | ASSPRDRPSYEQY
TRBJ2-7 | TRBV6-1 | ASKTSGSYEQY
TRBJ1-5 | TRBV16 | ASSQLGTVQPQH
TRBJ1-3 | TRBV5-4 | ASSFRSGNTIY
TRBJ2-3 | TRBV19 | ASSWMQSDTQY
TRBJ2-1 | TRBV19 | ASSTRTGTGNEQF
TRBJ1-5 | TRBV21-1 | ASSKGGNQPQH